This passage covers 20 T cell receptor beta chains from one sample sequenced in a study of cytomegalovirus exposure and HLA in healthy donors. PCR was performed using 60 Vbeta and 13 Jbeta primers. Produced via immunoSEQ multiplex PCR; TCRdb's table is partial and in-frame only. The sample consists of just under 45,000 clones, around 53% of them appearing once. Sequenced input: PBMCs. These TCRs come from a man between 60 and 75 years old in good health and CMV-seronegative.

This clone was observed a handful of times. The chain links TRBV4-1 to TRBJ1-1, with D possibly being TRBD1 (5 bases). This CDR3 region has 16 residues. CDR1 is MGHRA, CDR2 YSYEKL, per germline. V lost 0 bases and J lost 3, with 14 bases in between. CDR3 sequence reads: CASSQDWGGVDTEAFF. The CDR3 nucleotides read TGCGCCAGCAGCCAAGATTGGGGGGGAGTGGACACTGAAGCTTTCTTT.

This clone has just a few counts. J is TRBJ2-5 and V is TRBV4-1; TRBD2 matches 12 bases. The CDR3 has 19 residues. V gave up 4 bases and J gave up 5 bases; unmatched junction bases: 17. Germline CDR1 reads MGHRA; CDR2 reads YSYEKL. The CDR3 DNA is TGCGCCAGCAGCCTTGCTCCAGGCTCTAGCGGGAGGGCCCGGGAGACCCAGTACTTC. Translated, it gives CASSLAPGSSGRARETQYF.

The chain recombines TRBV6-1 with TRBJ2-1; a possible D gene is TRBD2 (6 bases). CDR1 is MNHNS, CDR2 SASEGT, per germline. The germline V and J ends were trimmed by 9 bases and 10 bases, with 25 bases remaining between them. The CDR3 consists of 15 residues. The CDR3 DNA follows: TGTGCCAGTACCACCCTACCTCACGGGGGTAAAGAGCAGTTCTTC. It is translated as CASTTLPHGGKEQFF.

The rearrangement uses TRBV25-1 and TRBJ1-1; a possible D gene is TRBD1 (6 bases). This CDR3 contains 14 residues. Trimming shortened V by 5 bases and J by 6 bases, and 16 bases separated the two germline ends. CDR1 is MGHDK and CDR2 is SYGVNS in the germline V gene. This CDR3 reads CASSPRHREAEAFF. The CDR3 coding sequence is TGTGCCAGCAGTCCGCGCCACAGGGAAGCTGAAGCTTTCTTT.

This chain uses TRBV7-9 with TRBJ2-1; D is unresolved. Germline CDR1 reads SEHNR; CDR2 reads FQNEAQ (reference sequence). This CDR3 has 14 residues. The V gene lost 1 base and the J gene lost 2 bases, with 6 bases spanning the gap. The CDR3: CASSLDFAYNEQFF. In DNA, the CDR3 is TGTGCCAGCAGCTTAGACTTTGCCTACAATGAGCAGTTCTTC.

The chain is built from TRBV7-2 and TRBJ2-7; D is perhaps TRBD1 (6 bases). The V gene's germline CDR1 is SGHTA and CDR2 FQGNSA. V was shortened by 1 base and J by 6 bases, with 13 bases between the two germline ends. The CDR3 consists of 14 residues. As DNA, the CDR3 is TGTGCCAGCAGCTTAGTCGGCCCAGGGGTCGAGCAGTACTTC. This translates into CASSLVGPGVEQYF.

This chain joins TRBV29-1 and TRBJ2-5, with a possible D match to TRBD1 (6 bases). This CDR3 has 13 amino acids. Germline assignment: CDR1 SQVTM and CDR2 ANQGSEA. V dropped 6 bases and J dropped 4 bases, with 15 bases sitting between them. The CDR3 nucleotides read TGCAGCGTCGCTAAGGGGGAGCCAGAGACCCAGTACTTC. Translated, it gives CSVAKGEPETQYF.

The rearrangement uses TRBV5-1 and TRBJ1-1; D may be TRBD1 (6 bases). With 6 bases removed from V and 0 bases from J, the gap between germline ends came to 12 bases. Germline V gives CDR1 SGHRS, CDR2 YFSETQ. The CDR3 covers 14 residues. The CDR3 protein is CASMAQGMNTEAFF. As DNA, the CDR3 is TGCGCCAGCATGGCTCAGGGGATGAACACTGAAGCTTTCTTT.

The chain joins TRBV6-1 to TRBJ1-4; 7 nucleotides align to TRBD1. The CDR3 totals 15 residues. J was trimmed by 2 bases and V by 10 bases; bases with no gene match: 10. CDR1 and CDR2 from the germline V gene are MNHNS and SASEGT. CDR3 residues: CATLTGLVTNEKLFF. The CDR3 nucleotides read TGTGCCACTCTGACAGGGTTGGTTACTAATGAAAAACTGTTTTTT.

The chain recombines TRBV14 with TRBJ1-1; no firm D call. V gave up 2 bases and J gave up 11 bases, with 12 bases separating them. Germline CDR1 reads SGHDN; CDR2 reads FVKESK. This CDR3 spans 12 amino acids. DNA for the CDR3: TGTGCCAGCAGCCAATTGGGCTCCTTCGCTTTCTTT. Amino acids: CASSQLGSFAFF.

This chain links TRBV21-1 with TRBJ2-7; the D segment call TRBD2 is taken from the table without a DNA check. TRBV21-1 represents a pseudogene. The CDR3 length is 20 residues. The CDR3 loop is CASSKAGKEVAGVYSYEQYF. The DNA of the CDR3 is TGTGCCAGCAGCAAAGCGGGGAAAGAAGTAGCGGGAGTCTACTCCTACGAGCAGTACTTC.

V gene TRBV5-8 combines with J gene TRBJ2-1; D is perhaps TRBD2 (5 bases). Deletions cut 1 base from V and 8 bases from J, with 7 bases between. Germline values: CDR1 SGHTS, CDR2 YDEGEE. The CDR3 is 12 residues long. CDR3 loop: CASSLLRDEQFF. The CDR3 DNA follows: TGTGCCAGCAGCTTGTTGCGGGATGAGCAGTTCTTC. Full variable domain (outside the CDR3, taken from reference TRBV5-8 and TRBJ2-1): EAGVTQSPTHLIKTRGQQATLRCSPISGHTSVYWYQQALGLGLQFLLWYDEGEERNRGNFPPRFSGRQFPNYSSELNVNALELEDSALYLCASSLLRDEQFFGPGTRLTVL.

This clone has only a few counts. The genes are TRBV5-1 and TRBJ1-2; 7 bases agree with TRBD1. The length of the CDR3 is 15 residues. Germline trimming cut 3 bases from V and 5 bases from J; bases unmatched to any gene: 10. Germline V gene data show CDR1 as SGHRS and CDR2 as YFSETQ. DNA for the CDR3: TGCGCCAGCAGCTCTACAGGGGACCCCTCTTATGGCTACACCTTC. Translation gives CASSSTGDPSYGYTF.

This chain joins TRBV6-5 and TRBJ1-3; maybe TRBD1 (5 bases). Germline CDR1 MNHEY, CDR2 SVGAGI. The CDR3 totals 15 residues. The V end lost 8 bases, the J end lost 0 bases, and 14 bases lay between the germline ends. The CDR3 reads CASHKDTGSGNTIYF. CDR3 DNA sequence: TGTGCCAGCCACAAGGACACGGGCTCTGGAAACACCATATATTTT.

The rearrangement links TRBV6-4 to TRBJ2-1, with TRBD1 matching 7 bases. Germline V lookup: CDR1 MRHNA, CDR2 SNTAGT. V shed 4 bases, J shed 4 bases, and the junction held 7 bases outside the gene matches. CDR3 size: 15 residues. Written as DNA, the CDR3 is TGTGCCAGCAGTGTAGGGGACAGCCTTTACAATGAGCAGTTCTTC. Protein product: CASSVGDSLYNEQFF.

This sequence joins TRBV6-5 and TRBJ2-1; the D is unclear. This CDR3 region has 15 residues. The ends were cut back, 6 bases at V and 0 bases at J, with 12 bases in the middle. Germline CDR1 and CDR2: MNHEY and SVGAGI. CDR3 protein: CASSLNHGSYNEQFF. CDR3 nucleotide sequence: TGTGCCAGCAGCCTTAACCACGGCTCCTACAATGAGCAGTTCTTC.

This clone turned up a few times. The V call is TRBV7-9, the J call TRBJ1-4; 10 nucleotides agree with TRBD1. The junction had 4 bases not matched to a gene; V was cut back by 4 bases and J by 8 bases. The germline V gene has CDR1 SEHNR and CDR2 FQNEAQ (reference sequence). This CDR3 contains 14 residues. CDR3 in DNA: TGTGCCAGCAGCTCGACAGGGGGCGAGGAAAAACTGTTTTTT. It translates to CASSSTGGEEKLFF.

There are a few counts of this clone. The CDR3 DNA is TGTGCCAGCTCTCCGGGACTAAGAGATGAGCAGTTCTTC. Its translation: CASSPGLRDEQFF. This chain joins TRBV18 and TRBJ2-1; 7 bases line up with TRBD2. This CDR3 spans 13 amino acids. The germline CDR1 and CDR2 sequences are KGHSH and LQKENI. V trimming: 6 bases; J trimming: 8 bases; junction bases outside the gene matches: 7.

The chain couples TRBV30 to TRBJ1-5; no reliable D call. Germline loops: CDR1 GTSNPN, CDR2 SVGIG (reference sequence). CDR3 size: 14 residues. V was shortened by 1 base and J by 4 bases, with 11 bases between the two germline ends. In nucleotides, the CDR3 is TGTGCCTGGAGTGGCGAAGGAGGGAATCAGCCCCAGCATTTT. Its translation is CAWSGEGGNQPQHF.

The rearrangement joins TRBV10-3 to TRBJ2-3; D perhaps matches TRBD1 (6 bases). The CDR3 is 16 residues long. CDR1 and CDR2 (germline): ENHRY, SYGVKD. V was shortened by 4 bases and J by 2 bases, with 16 bases between the two germline ends. The CDR3 region has the DNA TGTGCCATCAGTGTGCACGGCCGACAGGTCACAGATACGCAGTATTTT. The encoded protein is CAISVHGRQVTDTQYF.